This TCR beta chain was identified during a study of blood T cell repertoires in COVID-19. Here immunoSEQ multiplex PCR was the method, and the copy in TCRdb shows in-frame clones only, minus some. The sample lists about 190,000 clones; over 75% were seen once. Sequenced: peripheral blood. The receptor was derived from a woman between 50 and 59 years old with acute or convalescent COVID-19.

CDR3 sequence: CASSYSTGTGDYEQYF. The CDR3 region has the DNA TGTGCCAGCAGTTACTCGACCGGGACAGGGGACTACGAGCAGTACTTC. The chain links TRBV6-2 or TRBV6-3 to TRBJ2-7, with 10 nucleotides matching TRBD1. Germline lookup yields CDR1 MNHEY and CDR2 SVGEGT. The CDR3 runs 16 residues. V lost 0 bases to trimming and J lost 3 bases; unmatched junction nucleotides: 5.